These 32 T cell receptor beta chains were sequenced from one sample in a study of blood T cell repertoires in COVID-19 (dated by TCRdb to 2018 to 2020). The library came from the immunoSEQ multiplex PCR assay. The immuneACCESS repertoire file appears here via TCRdb, limited to in-frame rearrangements. These files lack a portion of the clones; in checked studies, under half of the deficit traces to unresolved V genes, and the cause of the others is not known. This sample gives hundreds of thousands of clones in total; 70% to 85% of them show up just once. In total, the top ten clones hold more than 7% of the sample. Input material: peripheral blood. All receptors derive from an older man with acute or convalescent COVID-19.

This clone was observed once. The chain couples TRBV9 to TRBJ2-7, with 11 nucleotides matching TRBD2. Germline values: CDR1 SGDLS, CDR2 YYNGEE. Losses at the gene ends were 0 bases for V and 4 bases for J; bases not matched to a gene: 3. The length of the CDR3 is 15 residues. CDR3 sequence reads: CASSVASGRSYEQYF. The CDR3, as DNA: TGTGCCAGCAGCGTAGCTAGCGGGAGGTCTTACGAGCAGTACTTC. The full variable domain, completed using reference TRBV9 and TRBJ2-7, is DSGVTQTPKHLITATGQRVTLRCSPRSGDLSVYWYQQSLDQGLQFLIQYYNGEERAKGNILERFSAQQFPDLHSELNLSSLELGDSALYFCASSVASGRSYEQYFGPGTRLTVT.

The J gene is TRBJ1-4, the V gene TRBV5-1; 7 nucleotides align to TRBD1. J gave up 4 bases and V 4 bases, and 7 bases lay outside the gene matches. This CDR3 is 15 amino acids long. Germline V gives CDR1 SGHRS, CDR2 YFSETQ. The CDR3: CASSPDRASNEKLFF. The CDR3 DNA reads TGCGCCAGCAGCCCCGACAGGGCCAGTAATGAAAAACTGTTTTTT. Filled out from reference TRBV5-1 and TRBJ1-4, the complete variable domain reads KAGVTQTPRYLIKTRGQQVTLSCSPISGHRSVSWYQQTPGQGLQFLFEYFSETQRNKGNFPGRFSGRQFSNSRSEMNVSTLELGDSALYLCASSPDRASNEKLFFGSGTQLSVL.

The chain has TRBV7-9 and TRBJ1-6; 7 nucleotides match TRBD1. CDR1 is SEHNR and CDR2 is FQNEAQ in the germline V gene (reference sequence). With 6 bases clipped from V and 10 bases from J, the junction kept 12 bases outside the gene matches. The CDR3 loop spans 15 amino acids. Written as DNA, the CDR3 is TGTGCCAGCAGATTAACGACAGGGACAACATCACCCCTCCACTTT. Its translation: CASRLTTGTTSPLHF.

This clone was counted only a few times. The chain recombines TRBV10-3 with TRBJ1-4; D gene uncertain. V dropped 7 bases and J dropped 5 bases, with 11 bases sitting between them. CDR3 length: 13 residues. Germline assignment: CDR1 ENHRY and CDR2 SYGVKD. The CDR3 DNA reads TGTGCCATCAACGGAGACCCAAATGAAAAACTGTTTTTT. It yields the protein CAINGDPNEKLFF.

This clone was observed a handful of times. CDR3 nucleotides: TGTGCCAGCAGTTACGGACAGGGGGGTACCTACGAGCAGTACTTC. It codes for CASSYGQGGTYEQYF. This sequence joins TRBV6-5 and TRBJ2-7; 10 bases are a match to TRBD1. This CDR3 has 15 amino acids. With 2 bases clipped from V and 2 bases from J, the junction kept 3 bases outside the gene matches. The germline gives CDR1 MNHEY, CDR2 SVGAGI.

This clone was seen many times. V gene TRBV5-3 combines with J gene TRBJ1-5; 7 bases agree with TRBD1. TRBV5-3 counts as an open reading frame of uncertain function. The junction had 10 bases not matched to a gene; V was cut back by 4 bases and J by 6 bases. The CDR3 length is 15 residues. The CDR3 DNA reads TGTGCCAGAAGCGCGGAAACAGGGGTAGGTCAGCCCCAGCATTTT. Translated, it gives CARSAETGVGQPQHF.

The genes are TRBV9 and TRBJ2-3, with TRBD2 matching over 14 bases. The CDR3 is made up of 19 amino acids. Per germline, CDR1 SGDLS and CDR2 YYNGEE. Unmatched junction bases numbered 11, after V lost 4 bases and J lost 1 base. The CDR3 sequence is CASSSPKGLAGVGTDTQYF. CDR3 nucleotide sequence: TGTGCCAGCAGCTCCCCCAAGGGACTAGCGGGAGTTGGCACAGATACGCAGTATTTT. The whole variable domain, remainder taken from reference TRBV9 and TRBJ2-3, is DSGVTQTPKHLITATGQRVTLRCSPRSGDLSVYWYQQSLDQGLQFLIQYYNGEERAKGNILERFSAQQFPDLHSELNLSSLELGDSALYFCASSSPKGLAGVGTDTQYFGPGTRLTVL.

The rearrangement links TRBV6-6 to TRBJ1-1, with D unresolved. V gave up 2 bases and J gave up 0 bases, with 7 bases separating them. The CDR3 runs 14 residues. CDR1 and CDR2 from the germline V gene are MNHNY and SVGAGI (reference sequence). The CDR3 loop reads CASSYPEMNTEAFF. CDR3 coding DNA: TGTGCCAGCAGTTACCCTGAGATGAACACTGAAGCTTTCTTT.

A note on this clone: The sample carries other DNA sequences with the same CDR3. V usage is TRBV2 and J usage is TRBJ1-2; no definite D call. Germline CDR1 and CDR2: SNHLY and FYNNEI. Trimming took 0 bases from V and 4 from J, leaving 6 bases between them. This CDR3 is 13 amino acids long. CDR3 DNA sequence: TGTGCCAGCAGTGAAGCGGCAGGCTATGGCTACACCTTC. Translation gives CASSEAAGYGYTF.

The chain has TRBV28 and TRBJ2-4; 9 positions match TRBD1. Germline trimming cut 5 bases from V and 8 bases from J; bases unmatched to any gene: 10. Germline-derived CDR1 and CDR2 are MDHEN and SYDVKM. The CDR3 has 15 amino acids. The CDR3 nucleotides read TGTGCCAGCAGTCCCCTTACAGGGGGCAGAGACATTCAGTACTTC. Residues: CASSPLTGGRDIQYF.

The chain employs TRBV7-8 and TRBJ2-7; D uncertain. The germline CDR1 and CDR2 sequences are SGHVS and FQNEAQ. CDR3 length equals 17 residues. V lost 4 bases and J lost 3, with 22 bases in between. In nucleotides, the CDR3 is TGTGCCAGCAGCTCGAGCAGTTACCCTCGGGTGTACTACGAGCAGTACTTC. Its translation is CASSSSSYPRVYYEQYF.

The chain carries TRBV6-5 and TRBJ1-3; tentatively, D is TRBD1 (5 bases). CDR1 and CDR2 from the germline V gene are MNHEY and SVGAGI. With 8 bases removed from V and 5 bases from J, the gap between germline ends came to 19 bases. This CDR3 is 15 amino acids long. This CDR3 is CASSGEGVGRNTIYF. The CDR3 DNA reads TGTGCCAGCTCGGGGGAGGGCGTCGGGAGAAACACCATATATTTT.

J is TRBJ1-4 and V is TRBV6-5; D unresolved. Germline CDR1 and CDR2: MNHEY and SVGAGI. V was pared by 4 bases and J by 8 bases, with 17 bases between. This CDR3 spans 15 amino acids. The CDR3, as DNA: TGTGCCAGCAGTTCCGGTCCGGGAGTTCGAGAAAAACTGTTTTTT. Its translation: CASSSGPGVREKLFF.

V gene TRBV7-9 combines with J gene TRBJ1-2, with 9 nucleotides matching TRBD1. Germline-derived CDR1 and CDR2 are SEHNR and FQNEAQ (reference sequence). Trimming took 2 bases from V and 2 from J; bases not matched to a gene: 6. The CDR3 runs 16 residues. The chain's CDR3 is CASSLSGTGLNYGYTF. The CDR3, as DNA: TGTGCCAGCAGCTTATCCGGGACAGGGTTAAACTATGGCTACACCTTC.

V is TRBV19 and J is TRBJ1-5; D is unclear. Looked up from germline, CDR1 is LNHDA and CDR2 is SQIVND (reference sequence). This CDR3 region has 14 residues. Deletions cut 3 bases from V and 4 bases from J, with 10 bases between. CDR3 in DNA: TGTGCCAGTAGTATCCGCACGACAAATCAGCCCCAGCATTTT. Its translation is CASSIRTTNQPQHF.

The chain couples TRBV24-1 to TRBJ2-3; 9 bases align to TRBD2. Germline-derived CDR1 and CDR2 are KGHDR and SFDVKD. The J segment lost 2 bases and the V segment lost 5 bases, leaving 4 bases of the junction unmatched. The CDR3 sequence is 15 residues long. This CDR3 is CATSASGELTDTQYF. DNA for the CDR3: TGTGCCACCAGTGCTAGCGGGGAGCTCACAGATACGCAGTATTTT.

The chain joins TRBV27 to TRBJ1-2; 7 nucleotides line up with TRBD1. The ends lost 0 bases at V and 4 bases at J; junction bases unmatched: 14. In germline, CDR1 is MNHEY, CDR2 SMNVEV (reference sequence). The CDR3 runs to 18 residues. The CDR3 sequence: CASSLSVLRPGQSYGYTF. As DNA, the CDR3 is TGTGCCAGCAGTTTATCAGTGCTACGTCCGGGACAGTCCTATGGCTACACCTTC.

This chain joins TRBV10-1 and TRBJ2-7; 9 bases match TRBD1. The CDR3 totals 14 residues. V was pared by 6 bases and J by 1 base, with 4 bases of the junction left unmatched. Looked up from germline, CDR1 is WNHNN and CDR2 is SYGVQD (reference sequence). CDR3 protein: CASSSGTGSYEQYF. In DNA form, the CDR3 reads TGCGCCAGCAGCTCCGGGACAGGGTCCTACGAGCAGTACTTC.

This clone was seen many times. The chain combines TRBV7-6 with TRBJ2-2, with 8 positions matching TRBD1. The CDR3 is 15 amino acids. V trimming: 5 bases; J trimming: 5 bases; junction bases outside the gene matches: 7. Germline values: CDR1 SGHVS, CDR2 FNYEAQ. The CDR3 sequence is CASSTRTGKTGELFF. CDR3 sequence (DNA): TGTGCCAGCAGCACCCGGACAGGGAAAACCGGGGAGCTGTTTTTT.

DNA of the CDR3: TGTGCCAGCAGCTTATCCGACACTGAAGCTTTCTTT. Residues: CASSLSDTEAFF. J is TRBJ1-1 and V is TRBV7-9; D gene uncertain. The CDR3 loop spans 12 amino acids. The V end was cut by 2 bases, the J end by 3 bases, with 4 bases between. Per germline, CDR1 SEHNR and CDR2 FQNEAQ (reference sequence).

V is TRBV5-6 and J is TRBJ2-7, with 7 bases that match TRBD1. The CDR3 extends over 14 amino acids. The V gene end was trimmed by 2 bases and the J gene end by 4 bases; junction bases not matched to a gene: 6. Germline CDR1 is SGHDT and CDR2 is YYEEEE. CDR3 bases: TGTGCCAGCAGCTTAGGGACAGCACATTACGAGCAGTACTTC. Amino acid sequence: CASSLGTAHYEQYF.

A remark on this clone: One end of the junction is discordant with germline, which a read error may explain. This chain connects TRBV5-1 to TRBJ2-7; D is unclear. From germline, CDR1 is SGHRS and CDR2 YFSETQ. The CDR3 loop spans 12 amino acids. Here the CDR3 DNA reads TGCGCCAGCACCTTGGACGGCTACGAGCAGTACTTC. Its protein product is CASTLDGYEQYF.

The V and J genes are TRBV24-1 and TRBJ1-5; 7 nucleotides match TRBD1. J lost 5 bases, V lost 3 bases, and 6 bases had no gene match. CDR1 and CDR2 (germline): KGHDR, SFDVKD. The CDR3 runs 15 residues. As DNA, the CDR3 is TGTGCCACCAGTGATGCCACAGGGGTAGATCAGCCCCAGCATTTT. This gives the protein CATSDATGVDQPQHF.

The J gene is TRBJ2-1, the V gene TRBV4-1; 12 bases are shared with TRBD2. The ends lost 1 base at V and 7 bases at J; junction bases unmatched: 8. Germline V gene lookup returns CDR1 MGHRA and CDR2 YSYEKL. CDR3 size: 17 residues. For the CDR3, the DNA is TGCGCCAGCAGCCAAGTCATTCTAGCGGGGGGGAAAAATGAGCAGTTCTTC. It specifies CASSQVILAGGKNEQFF.

The CDR3 DNA follows: TGCAGTGCTAGTGTTAGCGGGAGGGGTAGGTACAATGAGCAGTTCTTC. It specifies CSASVSGRGRYNEQFF. V gene TRBV20-1 combines with J gene TRBJ2-1, with 11 nucleotides matching TRBD2. This CDR3 has 16 amino acids. Germline CDR1 is DFQATT and CDR2 is SNEGSKA (reference sequence). The ends lost 3 bases at V and 4 bases at J; junction bases unmatched: 8.

V and J are TRBV10-2 and TRBJ2-5; maybe TRBD1 (6 bases). V was pared by 7 bases and J by 4 bases, with 22 bases between. CDR3 length equals 16 residues. CDR1 WSHSY and CDR2 SAAADI come from the germline V gene. The CDR3 sequence: CASTRHGSGVGETQYF. CDR3 bases: TGCGCCAGCACCCGTCATGGATCAGGGGTCGGAGAGACCCAGTACTTC.

This rearrangement joins TRBV19 to TRBJ1-2; maybe TRBD1 (5 bases). Trimming pared 6 bases from V and 3 bases from J, leaving 14 bases between. This CDR3 is 14 amino acids long. CDR1 LNHDA and CDR2 SQIVND come from the germline V gene (reference sequence). CDR3 loop: CASSQDTFDYGYTF. CDR3 in DNA: TGTGCCAGTAGCCAGGACACCTTTGACTATGGCTACACCTTC. Filled out from reference TRBV19 and TRBJ1-2, the complete variable domain reads DGGITQSPKYLFRKEGQNVTLSCEQNLNHDAMYWYRQDPGQGLRLIYYSQIVNDFQKGDIAEGYSVSREKKESFPLTVTSAQKNPTAFYLCASSQDTFDYGYTFGSGTRLTVV.

The J gene is TRBJ1-1, the V gene TRBV6-6, with a tentative D call TRBD1 (6 bases). The length of the CDR3 is 14 residues. The ends were cut back, 0 bases at V and 3 bases at J, with 8 bases in the middle. CDR1 MNHNY and CDR2 SVGAGI come from the germline V gene (reference sequence). DNA for the CDR3: TGTGCCAGCAGTTACTCGAGGGGGTACACTGAAGCTTTCTTT. It encodes CASSYSRGYTEAFF.

V and J are TRBV5-6 and TRBJ1-2, with a tentative D call TRBD1 (6 bases). The CDR3 length is 13 residues. V dropped 1 base and J dropped 6 bases, with 10 bases sitting between them. CDR1 is SGHDT and CDR2 is YYEEEE in the germline V gene. The CDR3 bases are TGTGCCAGCAGCTTGACAGGGTTTAATGGCTACACCTTC. Amino acid sequence: CASSLTGFNGYTF.

This clone was recorded only once. The chain joins TRBV5-5 to TRBJ2-7, with D possibly being TRBD1 (5 bases). Trimming shortened V by 3 bases and J by 6 bases, and 13 bases separated the two germline ends. From germline, CDR1 is SGHKS and CDR2 YYEKEE (reference sequence). The CDR3 extends over 13 amino acids. CDR3 residues: CASSSSGLGEQYF. The CDR3 DNA is TGTGCCAGCAGCTCTTCAGGGTTGGGCGAGCAGTACTTC.

V usage is TRBV19 and J usage is TRBJ2-7, with 11 positions matching TRBD1. Germline CDR1 and CDR2: LNHDA and SQIVND (reference sequence). CDR3 length: 15 residues. The V gene end was trimmed by 6 bases and the J gene end by 6 bases; junction bases not matched to a gene: 10. CDR3 in amino acids: CASRRTGGAPVEQYF. The CDR3 DNA follows: TGTGCCAGTAGGCGGACAGGGGGCGCTCCTGTCGAGCAGTACTTC. Variable domain in full (rest from reference TRBV19 and TRBJ2-7): DGGITQSPKYLFRKEGQNVTLSCEQNLNHDAMYWYRQDPGQGLRLIYYSQIVNDFQKGDIAEGYSVSREKKESFPLTVTSAQKNPTAFYLCASRRTGGAPVEQYFGPGTRLTVT.

The chain uses TRBV6-5 and TRBJ1-3, with 8 bases that match TRBD1. The germline gives CDR1 MNHEY, CDR2 SVGAGI. The CDR3 contains 14 residues. V shed 7 bases and J 10 bases; nucleotides not matched to a gene: 12. CDR3 region: CASKKDRAYNTIYF. DNA for the CDR3: TGTGCCAGCAAAAAGGACAGGGCTTACAATACCATATATTTT.